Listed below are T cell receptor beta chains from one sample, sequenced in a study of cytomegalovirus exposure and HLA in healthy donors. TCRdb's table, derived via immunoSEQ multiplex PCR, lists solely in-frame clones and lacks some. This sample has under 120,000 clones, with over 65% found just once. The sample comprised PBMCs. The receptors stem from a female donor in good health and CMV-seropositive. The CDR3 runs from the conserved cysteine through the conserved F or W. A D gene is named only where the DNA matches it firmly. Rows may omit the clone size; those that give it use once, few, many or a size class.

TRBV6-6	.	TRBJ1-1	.	CASSYSRQNTEAFF	TGTGCCAGCAGTTACTCTAGACAGAACACTGAAGCTTTCTTT
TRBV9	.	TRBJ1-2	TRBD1	CASSAGQGARFGYTF	TGTGCCAGCAGCGCAGGACAGGGGGCAAGATTTGGCTACACCTTC
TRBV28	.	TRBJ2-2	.	CASSLGGTGELFF	TGTGCCAGCAGTTTGGGGGGCACCGGGGAGCTGTTTTTT
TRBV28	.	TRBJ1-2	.	CASSLLGQHYGYTF	TGTGCCAGCAGTTTGCTCGGACAGCACTATGGCTACACCTTC
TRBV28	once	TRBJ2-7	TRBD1	CASRGGQGLGAGETIRGKYEQYF	TGTGCCAGCAGGGGCGGACAGGGTTTAGGAGCGGGTGAAACTATACGGGGCAAGTACGAGCAGTACTTC
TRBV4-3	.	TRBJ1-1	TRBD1	CASSQDPGQINTEAFF	TGCGCCAGCAGCCAAGATCCGGGACAGATTAACACTGAAGCTTTCTTT
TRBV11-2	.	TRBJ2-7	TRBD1	CASSLDRGSRQGPYEQYF	TGTGCCAGCAGCTTAGATAGGGGGTCTCGACAGGGGCCCTACGAGCAGTACTTC
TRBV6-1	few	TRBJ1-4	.	CASSRGVTNEKLFF	TGTGCCAGCAGCAGGGGAGTAACTAATGAAAAACTGTTTTTT
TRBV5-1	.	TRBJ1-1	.	CASSVSGNTEAFF	TGCGCCAGCAGCGTCTCAGGGAACACTGAAGCTTTCTTT
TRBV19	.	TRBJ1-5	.	CASSIWQGATQPQHF	TGTGCCAGTAGTATCTGGCAGGGTGCGACTCAGCCCCAGCATTTT
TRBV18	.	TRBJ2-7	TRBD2	CASSPRTSGTSSYEQYF	TGTGCCAGCTCACCACGGACTAGCGGGACGAGCTCCTACGAGCAGTACTTC
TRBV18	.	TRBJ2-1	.	CASSLHQDEQFF	TGTGCCAGCTCACTCCACCAGGATGAGCAGTTCTTC
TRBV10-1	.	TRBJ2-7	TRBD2	CASSGGTSGISYEQYF	TGCGCCAGCAGTGGAGGGACTAGCGGAATCTCCTACGAGCAGTACTTC
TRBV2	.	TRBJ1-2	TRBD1	CASSPGQGFSNYGYTF	TGTGCCAGCAGTCCGGGACAGGGCTTCTCCAACTATGGCTACACCTTC
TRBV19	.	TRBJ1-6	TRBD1	CASSSSTGRNSPLHF	TGTGCCAGTAGTTCTTCGACAGGGCGCAATTCACCCCTCCACTTT
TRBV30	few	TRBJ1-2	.	CAWSDRRDGYTF	TGTGCCTGGAGTGACAGGAGGGATGGCTACACCTTC
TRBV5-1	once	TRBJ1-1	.	CASSLGGQGTEAFF	TGCGCCAGCAGCTTGGGGGGCCAAGGCACTGAAGCTTTCTTT
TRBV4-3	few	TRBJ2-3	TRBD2	CASSPTHGGGGTDTQYF	TGCGCCAGCAGCCCCACTCATGGCGGGGGGGGCACAGATACGCAGTATTTT
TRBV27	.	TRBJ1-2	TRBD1	CASRPTGGGYGYTF	TGTGCCAGCAGACCGACAGGGGGCGGCTATGGCTACACCTTC
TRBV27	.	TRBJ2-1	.	CASSLKGRNEQFF	TGTGCCAGCAGTTTAAAGGGGAGGAATGAGCAGTTCTTC
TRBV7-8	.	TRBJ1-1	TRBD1	CASSPGQALNTEAFF	TGTGCCAGCAGCCCCGGACAGGCGCTGAACACTGAAGCTTTCTTT
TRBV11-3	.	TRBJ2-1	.	CASSPGRRGNNEQFF	TGTGCCAGCAGCCCCGGACGTCGCGGGAACAATGAGCAGTTCTTC
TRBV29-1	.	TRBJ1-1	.	CSVESRNTEAFF	TGCAGCGTTGAAAGCCGGAACACTGAAGCTTTCTTT
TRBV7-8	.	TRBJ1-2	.	CASSQWRADYGYTF	TGTGCCAGCAGCCAGTGGAGGGCGGACTATGGCTACACCTTC
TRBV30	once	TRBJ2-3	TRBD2	CAWSPLAGGDTQYF	TGTGCCTGGAGTCCCCTAGCGGGGGGGGATACGCAGTATTTT
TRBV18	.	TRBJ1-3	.	CASSPPTTYGNTIYF	TGTGCCAGCTCACCACCGACTACTTACGGAAACACCATATATTTT